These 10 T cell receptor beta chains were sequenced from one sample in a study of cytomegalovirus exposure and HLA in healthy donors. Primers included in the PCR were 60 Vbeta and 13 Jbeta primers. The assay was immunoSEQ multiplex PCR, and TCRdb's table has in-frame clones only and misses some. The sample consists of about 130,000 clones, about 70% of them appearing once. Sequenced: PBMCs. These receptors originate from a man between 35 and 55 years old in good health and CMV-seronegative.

Here the CDR3 DNA reads TGCGCCAGCAGCTTGGAGTTCGCCCGGACAGGGGGTTATGGCTACACCTTC. Translation gives CASSLEFARTGGYGYTF. This chain joins TRBV5-1 and TRBJ1-2, with TRBD1 matching over 10 bases. Germline CDR1 is SGHRS and CDR2 is YFSETQ. This CDR3 comprises 17 residues. Unmatched junction bases numbered 10, after V lost 0 bases and J lost 5 bases.

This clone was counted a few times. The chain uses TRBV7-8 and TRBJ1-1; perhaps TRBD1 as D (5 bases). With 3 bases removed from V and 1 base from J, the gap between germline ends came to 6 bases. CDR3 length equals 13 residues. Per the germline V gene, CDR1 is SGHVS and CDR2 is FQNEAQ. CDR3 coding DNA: TGTGCCAGCAGCTTCGGGGGGAACACTGAAGCTTTCTTT. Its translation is CASSFGGNTEAFF.

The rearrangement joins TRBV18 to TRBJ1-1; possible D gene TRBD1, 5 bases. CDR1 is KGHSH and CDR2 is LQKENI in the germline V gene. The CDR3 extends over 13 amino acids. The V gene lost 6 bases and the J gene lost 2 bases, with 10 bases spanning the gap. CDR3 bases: TGTGCCAGCTCCGGGGGGGAAAACACTGAAGCTTTCTTT. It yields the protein CASSGGENTEAFF.

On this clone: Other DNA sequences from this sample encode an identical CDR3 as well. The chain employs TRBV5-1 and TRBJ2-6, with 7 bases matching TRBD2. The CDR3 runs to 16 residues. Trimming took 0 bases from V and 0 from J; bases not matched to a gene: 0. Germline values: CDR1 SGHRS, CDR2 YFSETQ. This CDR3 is CASSLGGGSGANVLTF. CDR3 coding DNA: TGCGCCAGCAGCTTGGGGGGGGGCTCTGGGGCCAACGTCCTGACTTTC.

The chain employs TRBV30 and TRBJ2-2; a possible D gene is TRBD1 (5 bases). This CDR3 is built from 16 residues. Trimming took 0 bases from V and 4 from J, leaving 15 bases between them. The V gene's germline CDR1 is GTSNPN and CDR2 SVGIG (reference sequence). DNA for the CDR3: TGTGCCTGGAGTGTACAAGGGGTCCCGAGCACCGGGGAGCTGTTTTTT. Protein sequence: CAWSVQGVPSTGELFF.

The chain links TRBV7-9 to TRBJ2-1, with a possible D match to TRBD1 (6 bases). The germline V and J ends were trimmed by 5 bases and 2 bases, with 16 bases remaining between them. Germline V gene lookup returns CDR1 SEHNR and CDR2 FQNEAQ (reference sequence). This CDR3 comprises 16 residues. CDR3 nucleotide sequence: TGTGCCAGCAGCACTAATTTAGACAGGACCTACAATGAGCAGTTCTTC. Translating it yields CASSTNLDRTYNEQFF.

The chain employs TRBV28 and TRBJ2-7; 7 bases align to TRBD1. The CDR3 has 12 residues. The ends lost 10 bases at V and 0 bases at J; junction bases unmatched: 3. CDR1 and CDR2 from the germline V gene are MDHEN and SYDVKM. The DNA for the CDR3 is TGTGCCACGGGACAGATCTCCTACGAGCAGTACTTC. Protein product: CATGQISYEQYF. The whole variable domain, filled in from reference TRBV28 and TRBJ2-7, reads DVKVTQSSRYLVKRTGEKVFLECVQDMDHENMFWYRQDPGLGLRLIYFSYDVKMKEKGDIPEGYSVSREKKERFSLILESASTNQTSMYLCATGQISYEQYFGPGTRLTVT.

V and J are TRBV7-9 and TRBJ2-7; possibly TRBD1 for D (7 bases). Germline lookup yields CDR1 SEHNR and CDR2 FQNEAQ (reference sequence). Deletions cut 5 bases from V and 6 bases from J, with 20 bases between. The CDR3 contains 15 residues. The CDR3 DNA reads TGTGCCAGCAGCCGCCAGGACCAGGGGGGATCCGAGCAGTACTTC. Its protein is CASSRQDQGGSEQYF.

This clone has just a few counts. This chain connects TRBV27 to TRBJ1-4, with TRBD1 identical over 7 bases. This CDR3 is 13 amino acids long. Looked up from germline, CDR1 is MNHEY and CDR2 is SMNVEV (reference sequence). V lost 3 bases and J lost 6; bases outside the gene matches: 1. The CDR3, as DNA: TGTGCCAGCAGTTTGACAGGGTATGAAAAACTGTTTTTT. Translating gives CASSLTGYEKLFF.

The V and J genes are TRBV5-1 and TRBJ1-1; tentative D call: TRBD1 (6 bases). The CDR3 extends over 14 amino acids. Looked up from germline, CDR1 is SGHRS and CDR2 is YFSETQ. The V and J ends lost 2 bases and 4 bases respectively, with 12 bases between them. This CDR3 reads CASSFYREGTEAFF. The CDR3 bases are TGCGCCAGCAGCTTCTACAGGGAGGGCACTGAAGCTTTCTTT. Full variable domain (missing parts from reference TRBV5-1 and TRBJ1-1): KAGVTQTPRYLIKTRGQQVTLSCSPISGHRSVSWYQQTPGQGLQFLFEYFSETQRNKGNFPGRFSGRQFSNSRSEMNVSTLELGDSALYLCASSFYREGTEAFFGQGTRLTVV.